The 26 T cell receptor beta chains presented below share a single source sample, sequenced in a study of cytomegalovirus exposure and HLA in healthy donors. Primers: 60 Vbeta forward and 13 Jbeta reverse. Data came from immunoSEQ multiplex PCR; TCRdb stores just in-frame clones and leaves some out. Among 150,000 to 200,000 clones listed, 80% to 90% were seen once. The specimen was PBMCs. These receptors came from a girl between 10 and 17 years old in good health and CMV-seropositive.

Regarding this clone: One junction end disagrees with the germline gene, perhaps due to a read error. J is TRBJ2-3 and V is TRBV7-7; 8 nucleotides agree with TRBD2. The CDR3 length is 19 residues. The V gene's germline CDR1 is SSHAT and CDR2 FNYEAQ (reference sequence). The chain's CDR3 is CASSLGPKGAGGPTDTQYF. The DNA of the CDR3 is TGTGCTAGCAGCTTAGGGCCGAAGGGCGCGGGGGGCCCCACAGATACGCAGTATTTT.

This rearrangement joins TRBV27 to TRBJ1-2; 7 nucleotides match TRBD1. With V trimmed by 7 bases and J by 6 bases, 14 bases remained unmatched. Germline values: CDR1 MNHEY, CDR2 SMNVEV (reference sequence). There are 15 residues in the CDR3. The CDR3 region is CASNLQGPAGDGYTF. In nucleotides, the CDR3 is TGTGCCAGCAACTTACAGGGGCCAGCCGGGGATGGCTACACCTTC.

The J gene is TRBJ1-3, the V gene TRBV6-1; no definite D call. The germline V and J ends were trimmed by 7 bases and 16 bases, with 11 bases remaining between them. Per germline, CDR1 MNHNS and CDR2 SASEGT. CDR3 length equals 9 residues. CDR3: CASTPPPYF. The CDR3 coding sequence is TGTGCCAGCACCCCCCCTCCCTATTTT.

V and J are TRBV13 and TRBJ2-7; 11 bases are a match to TRBD2. The CDR3 consists of 14 residues. Germline CDR1 and CDR2: PRHDT and FYEKMQ (reference sequence). Unmatched junction bases numbered 0, after V lost 3 bases and J lost 2 bases. The CDR3 region has the DNA TGTGCCAGCAGCTTTAGCGGGGGGGCCTACGAGCAGTACTTC. Its protein product is CASSFSGGAYEQYF.

CDR3 nucleotides: TGTGCCAGCAGCTTAGCGACGTACTACTCTGGAAACACCATATATTTT. This translates into CASSLATYYSGNTIYF. The rearrangement uses TRBV7-6 and TRBJ1-3; D remains ambiguous. V shed 0 bases and J shed 0 bases, with 9 bases lying between them. Per germline, CDR1 SGHVS and CDR2 FNYEAQ. CDR3 length: 16 amino acids.

This chain links TRBV4-2 with TRBJ2-1, with TRBD2 matching 13 bases. Per germline, CDR1 LGHNA and CDR2 YNFKEQ. The CDR3 covers 19 residues. V lost 3 bases, J lost 9 bases, and 17 bases stayed unmatched. This CDR3 reads CASSHLRTSGGPGETEQFF. The CDR3 DNA reads as TGTGCCAGCAGCCACCTTCGGACTAGCGGGGGCCCTGGGGAAACTGAGCAGTTCTTC.

The chain combines TRBV18 with TRBJ2-7; D may be TRBD2 (6 bases). From germline, CDR1 is KGHSH and CDR2 LQKENI. CDR3 length: 13 amino acids. Deletions cut 6 bases from V and 2 bases from J, with 11 bases between. CDR3 coding DNA: TGTGCCAGCTCCCGGGACTGGGCCTACGAGCAGTACTTC. As protein: CASSRDWAYEQYF.

This chain links TRBV28 with TRBJ2-1; a weak D match, TRBD2 (5 bases). Germline V lookup: CDR1 MDHEN, CDR2 SYDVKM. V was shortened by 5 bases and J by 15 bases, with 17 bases between the two germline ends. The CDR3 is 12 residues long. The CDR3 region is CASSINTGSLFF. CDR3 coding DNA: TGTGCCAGCAGTATTAACACGGGAAGTCTGTTCTTC.

This chain connects TRBV27 to TRBJ1-2; the D is unclear. This CDR3 has 13 amino acids. V shed 2 bases and J shed 7 bases, with 11 bases lying between them. Germline CDR1 and CDR2: MNHEY and SMNVEV (reference sequence). DNA for the CDR3: TGTGCCAGCAGTTTACTTGAGGGTGGTGGCTACACCTTC. The encoded protein is CASSLLEGGGYTF.

The gene calls are TRBV19 and TRBJ1-2; D remains unclear. Trimming took 4 bases from V and 2 from J, leaving 11 bases between them. Germline V gene sequence: CDR1 LNHDA, CDR2 SQIVND (reference sequence). The CDR3 consists of 14 residues. The CDR3 here is CASSKGARNYGYTF. In DNA form, the CDR3 reads TGTGCCAGTAGTAAGGGAGCGAGAAACTATGGCTACACCTTC.

The genes are TRBV28 and TRBJ1-5; 7 positions match TRBD1. J lost 4 bases, V lost 2 bases, and 23 bases had no gene match. The CDR3 runs 21 residues. The germline V gene has CDR1 MDHEN and CDR2 SYDVKM. The CDR3 DNA reads TGTGCCAGCAGTTTAGGGTTTTTATGGGGACAGCCTCTGCAGGGGAATCAGCCCCAGCATTTT. It encodes CASSLGFLWGQPLQGNQPQHF. Looking up the rest from reference TRBV28 and TRBJ1-5 gives the full variable domain: DVKVTQSSRYLVKRTGEKVFLECVQDMDHENMFWYRQDPGLGLRLIYFSYDVKMKEKGDIPEGYSVSREKKERFSLILESASTNQTSMYLCASSLGFLWGQPLQGNQPQHFGDGTRLSIL.

The gene calls are TRBV27 and TRBJ1-1; D is ambiguous. V lost 2 bases and J 5 bases, leaving 15 bases between the germline ends. Per germline, CDR1 MNHEY and CDR2 SMNVEV (reference sequence). The CDR3 covers 15 residues. Here the CDR3 reads CASSLAIGVGTEAFF. DNA of the CDR3: TGTGCCAGCAGTTTAGCGATCGGGGTGGGGACTGAAGCTTTCTTT.

This chain uses TRBV2 with TRBJ1-2, with unresolved D. Germline V CDR1 and CDR2: SNHLY, FYNNEI. The CDR3 has 15 amino acids. V was pared by 6 bases and J by 1 base, with 15 bases between. The CDR3 loop is CASRDPGGFNYGYTF. For the CDR3, the DNA is TGTGCCAGCAGGGACCCCGGAGGGTTTAACTATGGCTACACCTTC. The full variable domain, in which reference TRBV2 and TRBJ1-2 provide the parts outside the CDR3, is EPEVTQTPSHQVTQMGQEVILRCVPISNHLYFYWYRQILGQKVEFLVSFYNNEISEKSEIFDDQFSVERPDGSNFTLKIRSTKLEDSAMYFCASRDPGGFNYGYTFGSGTRLTVV.

V is TRBV2 and J is TRBJ1-2, with no clear D. V was pared by 1 base and J by 6 bases, with 9 bases between. The CDR3 extends over 13 amino acids. Germline values: CDR1 SNHLY, CDR2 FYNNEI. The CDR3 DNA sequence: TGTGCCAGCAGTGAAGACTGGACTGATGGCTACACCTTC. It yields the protein CASSEDWTDGYTF.

The chain carries TRBV14 and TRBJ1-2; D not resolved. This CDR3 region has 14 residues. Germline CDR1 reads SGHDN; CDR2 reads FVKESK. V lost 1 base, J lost 3 bases, and 9 bases lay in between. The CDR3 DNA sequence: TGTGCCAGCAGCCAAGTACACACCTACTATGGCTACACCTTC. It codes for CASSQVHTYYGYTF.

The CDR3 bases are TGTGCCAGCAGTTCCGGCGGAATGGCCACTGAAGCTTTCTTT. Its translation is CASSSGGMATEAFF. V and J are TRBV27 and TRBJ1-1, with no clear D. This CDR3 comprises 14 residues. Trimming pared 4 bases from V and 4 bases from J, leaving 13 bases between. CDR1 and CDR2 from the germline V gene are MNHEY and SMNVEV (reference sequence).

The J gene is TRBJ2-1, the V gene TRBV7-8, with TRBD2 identical over 9 bases. The germline V gene has CDR1 SGHVS and CDR2 FQNEAQ. CDR3 length: 16 amino acids. Germline trimming cut 5 bases from V and 9 bases from J; bases unmatched to any gene: 14. Written as DNA, the CDR3 is TGTGCCAGCAGCAAGAACGGCGGGGGGGCCTGGGGTGAGCAGTTCTTC. It codes for CASSKNGGGAWGEQFF.

CDR3: CASRPDQGPPGEQYF. As DNA, the CDR3 is TGTGCCAGCCGACCCGATCAGGGGCCCCCAGGGGAGCAGTACTTC. The J gene is TRBJ2-7, the V gene TRBV25-1; D possibly corresponds to TRBD1 (6 bases). Trimming removed 8 bases from V and 7 bases from J, with 24 bases in between. The CDR3 sequence is 15 residues long. Germline CDR1 and CDR2: MGHDK and SYGVNS.

V is TRBV5-6 and J is TRBJ2-1; TRBD2 might be the D (7 bases). CDR1 is SGHDT, CDR2 YYEEEE, per germline. This CDR3 spans 15 amino acids. The V end was cut by 3 bases, the J end by 4 bases, with 14 bases between. The CDR3 region is CASSWVGGAYNEQFF. CDR3 nucleotides: TGTGCCAGCAGCTGGGTAGGGGGGGCTTACAATGAGCAGTTCTTC.

This chain joins TRBV7-8 and TRBJ1-1; 8 bases align to TRBD1. Per germline, CDR1 SGHVS and CDR2 FQNEAQ. V lost 5 bases and J lost 1; bases outside the gene matches: 6. CDR3 length: 15 amino acids. The CDR3 is CASSPRTGTNTEAFF. DNA of the CDR3: TGTGCCAGCAGCCCCCGGACAGGGACGAACACTGAAGCTTTCTTT.

V usage is TRBV10-3 and J usage is TRBJ2-1; D is uncertain. From germline, CDR1 is ENHRY and CDR2 SYGVKD. Trimming stripped 6 bases from V and 4 bases from J, with 10 bases between. The CDR3 length is 13 residues. CDR3 bases: TGTGCCATCAGGCGGAGCACTTACAATGAGCAGTTCTTC. Protein sequence: CAIRRSTYNEQFF.

The chain is built from TRBV30 and TRBJ1-1; no firm D call. This CDR3 has 11 residues. Germline V CDR1 and CDR2: GTSNPN, SVGIG (reference sequence). Trimming took off 1 base at V and 10 bases at J, with 10 bases between the two ends. CDR3 loop: CAWSGPAGAFF. In DNA form, the CDR3 reads TGTGCCTGGAGTGGACCCGCGGGAGCTTTCTTT. The whole variable domain, filled in from reference TRBV30 and TRBJ1-1, reads SQTIHQWPATLVQPVGSPLSLECTVEGTSNPNLYWYRQAAGRGLQLLFYSVGIGQISSEVPQNLSASRPQDRQFILSSKKLLLSDSGFYLCAWSGPAGAFFGQGTRLTVV.

The V and J genes are TRBV5-1 and TRBJ1-1, with a weak D call TRBD1 (5 bases). In germline, CDR1 is SGHRS, CDR2 YFSETQ. The CDR3 consists of 14 residues. V gave up 5 bases and J gave up 1 base, with 12 bases separating them. CDR3 sequence reads: CASSPGTTNTEAFF. The DNA of the CDR3 is TGCGCCAGCAGTCCCGGGACTACGAACACTGAAGCTTTCTTT.

V gene TRBV7-2 combines with J gene TRBJ2-3, with 8 bases aligning to TRBD2. This CDR3 has 15 residues. V dropped 1 base and J dropped 3; count of bases not matched to a gene: 3. From germline, CDR1 is SGHTA and CDR2 FQGNSA. The CDR3 spells CASSLVVAGTDTQYF. CDR3 bases: TGTGCCAGCAGCTTAGTGGTAGCGGGGACAGATACGCAGTATTTT.

The CDR3 DNA is TGTGCTAGTGGTCCGACGGGGGGTTGGCAGGATACGCAGTATTTT. Translated: CASGPTGGWQDTQYF. V is TRBV12-5 and J is TRBJ2-3, with 7 bases identical to TRBD2. This CDR3 contains 15 residues. Germline V lookup: CDR1 LGHNT, CDR2 FRNRAP. Trimming took 5 bases from V and 6 from J; bases not matched to a gene: 11.

For this clone: Other DNA variants within this sample encode the same CDR3. The chain is built from TRBV5-1 and TRBJ1-2; 12 bases align to TRBD1. The CDR3 consists of 14 residues. V lost 2 bases and J lost 7; bases outside the gene matches: 3. From germline, CDR1 is SGHRS and CDR2 YFSETQ. DNA for the CDR3: TGCGCCAGCAGCTTTGGGACAGGGGGCAGTGGCTACACCTTC. The encoded protein is CASSFGTGGSGYTF. Filled out from reference TRBV5-1 and TRBJ1-2, the complete variable domain reads KAGVTQTPRYLIKTRGQQVTLSCSPISGHRSVSWYQQTPGQGLQFLFEYFSETQRNKGNFPGRFSGRQFSNSRSEMNVSTLELGDSALYLCASSFGTGGSGYTFGSGTRLTVV.